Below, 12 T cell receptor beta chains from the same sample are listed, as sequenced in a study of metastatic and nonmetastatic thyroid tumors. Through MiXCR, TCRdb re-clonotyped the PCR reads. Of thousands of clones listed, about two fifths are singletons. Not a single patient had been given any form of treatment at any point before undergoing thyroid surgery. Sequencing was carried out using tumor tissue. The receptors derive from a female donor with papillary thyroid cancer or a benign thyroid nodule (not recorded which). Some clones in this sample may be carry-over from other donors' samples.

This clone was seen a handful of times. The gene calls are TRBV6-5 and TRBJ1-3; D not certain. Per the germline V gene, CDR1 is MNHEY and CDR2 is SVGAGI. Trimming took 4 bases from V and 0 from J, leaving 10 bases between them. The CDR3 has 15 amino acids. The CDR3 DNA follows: TGTGCCAGCAGTTTATCGCTGAGCTCTGGAAACACCATATATTTT. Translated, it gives CASSLSLSSGNTIYF.

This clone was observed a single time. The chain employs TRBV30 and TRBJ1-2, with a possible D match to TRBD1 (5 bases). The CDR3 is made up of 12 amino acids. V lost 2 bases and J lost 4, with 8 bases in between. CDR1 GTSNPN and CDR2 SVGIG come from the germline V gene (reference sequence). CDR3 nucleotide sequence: TGTGCCTGGAGTCGTGGGACCTATGGCTACACCTTC. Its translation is CAWSRGTYGYTF.

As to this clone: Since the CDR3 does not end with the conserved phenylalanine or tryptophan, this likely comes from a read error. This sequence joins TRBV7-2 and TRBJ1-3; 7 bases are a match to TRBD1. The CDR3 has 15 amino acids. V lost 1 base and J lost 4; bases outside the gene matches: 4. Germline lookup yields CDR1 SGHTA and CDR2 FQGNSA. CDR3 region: CASSLGPQGGNTIYL. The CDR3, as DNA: TGTGCCAGCAGCTTAGGACCACAGGGGGGAAACACCATATATCTT.

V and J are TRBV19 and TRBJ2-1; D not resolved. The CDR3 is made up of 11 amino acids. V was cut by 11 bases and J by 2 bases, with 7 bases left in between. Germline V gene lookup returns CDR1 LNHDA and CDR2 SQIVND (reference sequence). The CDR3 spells CARPPYNEQFF. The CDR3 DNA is TGTGCCCGTCCCCCCTACAATGAGCAGTTCTTC.

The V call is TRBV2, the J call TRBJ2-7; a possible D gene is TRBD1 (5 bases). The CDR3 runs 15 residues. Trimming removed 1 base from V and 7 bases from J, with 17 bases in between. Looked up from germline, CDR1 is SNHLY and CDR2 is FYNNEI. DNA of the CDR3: TGTGCCAGCAGTGAAGAAGGTGGGGCAACGTTTGAGCAGTACTTC. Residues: CASSEEGGATFEQYF.

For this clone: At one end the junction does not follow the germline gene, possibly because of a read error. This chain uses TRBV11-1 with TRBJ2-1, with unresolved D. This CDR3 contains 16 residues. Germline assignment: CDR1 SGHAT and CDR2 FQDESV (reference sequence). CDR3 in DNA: TGTGCCAGCACCTTAGAGATCGGTCTGGGCTACAATGAGCAGTTCTTC. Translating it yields CASTLEIGLGYNEQFF.

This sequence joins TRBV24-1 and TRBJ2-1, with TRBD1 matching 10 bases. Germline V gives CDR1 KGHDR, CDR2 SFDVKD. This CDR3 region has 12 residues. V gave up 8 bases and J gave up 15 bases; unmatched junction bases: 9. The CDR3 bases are TGTGCCACCAAGGAACCGGGACAGGGGACGTTCTTC. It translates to CATKEPGQGTFF.

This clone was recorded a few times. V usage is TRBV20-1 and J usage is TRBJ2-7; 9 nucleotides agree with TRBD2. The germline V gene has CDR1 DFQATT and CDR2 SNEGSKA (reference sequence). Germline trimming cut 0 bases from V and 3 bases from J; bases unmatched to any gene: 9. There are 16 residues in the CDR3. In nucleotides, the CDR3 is TGCAGTGCTAGAGATCGGGTAGCGGGAGATTACTACGAGCAGTACTTC. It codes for CSARDRVAGDYYEQYF.

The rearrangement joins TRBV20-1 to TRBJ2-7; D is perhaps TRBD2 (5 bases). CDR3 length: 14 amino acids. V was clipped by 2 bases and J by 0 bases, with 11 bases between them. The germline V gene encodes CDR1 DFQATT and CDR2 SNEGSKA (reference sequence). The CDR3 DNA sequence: TGCAGTGCTAGAAGGACTCTACTCTCCTACGAGCAGTACTTC. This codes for CSARRTLLSYEQYF.

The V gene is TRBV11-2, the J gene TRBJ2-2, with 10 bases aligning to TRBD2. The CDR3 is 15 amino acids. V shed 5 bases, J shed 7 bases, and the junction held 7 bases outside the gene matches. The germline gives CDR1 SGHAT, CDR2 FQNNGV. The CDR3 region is CASSRVSGRIGELFF. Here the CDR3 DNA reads TGTGCCAGCAGCCGGGTTAGCGGGAGGATCGGGGAGCTGTTTTTT.

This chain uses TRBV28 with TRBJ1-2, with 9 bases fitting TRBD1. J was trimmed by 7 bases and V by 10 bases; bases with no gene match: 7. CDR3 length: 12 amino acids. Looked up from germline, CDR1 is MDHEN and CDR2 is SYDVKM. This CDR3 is CAIGQGRGGYTF. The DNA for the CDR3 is TGTGCCATTGGACAGGGGAGGGGTGGCTACACCTTC.

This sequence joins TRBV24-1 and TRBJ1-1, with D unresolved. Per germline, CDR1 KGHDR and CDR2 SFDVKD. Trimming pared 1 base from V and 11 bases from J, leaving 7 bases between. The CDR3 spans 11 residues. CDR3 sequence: CATSDLSQAFF. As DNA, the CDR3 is TGTGCCACCAGTGATTTAAGCCAGGCTTTCTTT.